One and the same sample provided the 29 T cell receptor beta chains below, sequenced in a study of cytomegalovirus exposure and HLA in healthy donors. Sequencing used immunoSEQ multiplex PCR; TCRdb keeps in-frame clones, though not all of them. The sample yields about 180,000 clones, roughly 85% seen once. The sequencing input was PBMCs. These receptors all stem from a man younger than 30 in good health and CMV-seropositive.

Here the CDR3 DNA reads TGTGCCAGCAGCCTCGGGGCAGGGGTTGGCTACACCTTC. It is translated as CASSLGAGVGYTF. The chain uses TRBV6-5 and TRBJ1-2; TRBD1 is a possible D gene (6 bases). Per the germline V gene, CDR1 is MNHEY and CDR2 is SVGAGI. The CDR3 totals 13 residues. V was clipped by 6 bases and J by 7 bases, with 15 bases between them.

This clone was observed once. Other DNA sequences in this specimen translate into the identical CDR3. The chain links TRBV25-1 to TRBJ2-7; tentative D call: TRBD1 (5 bases). Germline V gene sequence: CDR1 MGHDK, CDR2 SYGVNS. V was clipped by 4 bases and J by 1 base, with 8 bases between them. This CDR3 has 13 residues. The CDR3: CASSGTGSYEQYF. CDR3 in DNA: TGTGCCAGCAGTGGTACAGGTTCCTACGAGCAGTACTTC.

To note about this clone: The same CDR3 is also encoded by other DNA sequences in this sample. The V call is TRBV29-1, the J call TRBJ1-2; TRBD1 matches at 9 bases. CDR1 and CDR2 (germline): SQVTM, ANQGSEA. Germline trimming cut 5 bases from V and 6 bases from J; bases unmatched to any gene: 7. This CDR3 region has 13 residues. The CDR3 here is CSVLKDRGHGYTF. CDR3 coding DNA: TGCAGCGTTTTAAAGGACAGGGGCCATGGCTACACCTTC.

This rearrangement joins TRBV21-1 to TRBJ1-5; TRBD1 is the table's D call and was not checked against the DNA. TRBV21-1 is labeled a pseudogene. The CDR3 is made up of 15 amino acids. The CDR3 DNA sequence: TGTGCCAGCAGCATAAACCTAGGGGTCAATCAGCCCCAGCATTTT. This sequence encodes CASSINLGVNQPQHF.

The rearrangement uses TRBV6-6 and TRBJ2-3; 13 bases fit TRBD2. The CDR3 has 16 amino acids. V shed 6 bases and J 5 bases; nucleotides not matched to a gene: 8. The germline gives CDR1 MNHNY, CDR2 SVGAGI (reference sequence). The CDR3 is CASRHTSGGAGDTQYF. The CDR3 nucleotides are TGTGCCAGCAGGCATACTAGCGGGGGGGCGGGAGATACGCAGTATTTT.

The chain links TRBV2 to TRBJ2-3; 11 bases are a match to TRBD1. CDR1 is SNHLY, CDR2 FYNNEI, per germline. Germline trimming cut 6 bases from V and 5 bases from J; bases unmatched to any gene: 4. This CDR3 has 14 residues. The CDR3 spells CASSGTGGGDTQYF. CDR3 coding DNA: TGTGCCAGCAGCGGGACAGGGGGGGGAGATACGCAGTATTTT.

This chain uses TRBV28 with TRBJ1-1, with 8 bases aligning to TRBD1. The CDR3 contains 13 residues. Germline CDR1 and CDR2: MDHEN and SYDVKM. V lost 2 bases, J lost 7 bases, and 3 bases stayed unmatched. CDR3 sequence: CASSLTGGHEAFF. The CDR3 DNA reads TGTGCCAGCAGTTTAACAGGGGGACATGAAGCTTTCTTT. Full variable domain (outside the CDR3, taken from reference TRBV28 and TRBJ1-1): DVKVTQSSRYLVKRTGEKVFLECVQDMDHENMFWYRQDPGLGLRLIYFSYDVKMKEKGDIPEGYSVSREKKERFSLILESASTNQTSMYLCASSLTGGHEAFFGQGTRLTVV.

The chain is built from TRBV27 and TRBJ2-3, with 7 bases lining up with TRBD2. The V gene's germline CDR1 is MNHEY and CDR2 SMNVEV (reference sequence). CDR3 length equals 15 residues. J gave up 2 bases and V 1 base, and 3 bases lay outside the gene matches. The CDR3 sequence is CASSLLAGLTDTQYF. DNA for the CDR3: TGTGCCAGCAGTTTATTAGCGGGCCTCACAGATACGCAGTATTTT.

The chain combines TRBV28 with TRBJ2-2, with TRBD2 matching over 8 bases. The germline gives CDR1 MDHEN, CDR2 SYDVKM. The trim removed 3 bases at V and 3 bases at J, leaving 6 bases unmatched. The CDR3 is 16 residues long. The CDR3 loop is CASSFTGLADTGELFF. In nucleotides, the CDR3 is TGTGCCAGCAGTTTTACAGGACTAGCCGACACCGGGGAGCTGTTTTTT.

This clone was found once. The chain has TRBV30 and TRBJ2-1; 9 bases line up with TRBD2. V lost 0 bases and J lost 5; bases outside the gene matches: 8. This CDR3 region has 16 residues. Germline CDR1 is GTSNPN and CDR2 is SVGIG (reference sequence). CDR3 DNA: TGTGCCTGGAGTGTAGTGGCGGGAGGGGACCACAATGAGCAGTTCTTC. Amino acids: CAWSVVAGGDHNEQFF.

The chain couples TRBV9 to TRBJ1-1, with 8 bases aligning to TRBD1. Germline lookup yields CDR1 SGDLS and CDR2 YYNGEE. V lost 0 bases and J lost 1; bases outside the gene matches: 2. There are 15 residues in the CDR3. CDR3 loop: CASSVVGTGNTEAFF. DNA of the CDR3: TGTGCCAGCAGCGTAGTAGGGACAGGGAACACTGAAGCTTTCTTT.

V usage is TRBV6-1 and J usage is TRBJ2-7; TRBD1 aligns across 8 bases. This CDR3 is built from 14 residues. The germline gives CDR1 MNHNS, CDR2 SASEGT. The trim removed 6 bases at V and 3 bases at J, leaving 7 bases unmatched. Written as DNA, the CDR3 is TGTGCCAGCAGCACGACAGGGGCTAGCTACGAGCAGTACTTC. As protein: CASSTTGASYEQYF.

This clone has just one count. This chain joins TRBV6-1 and TRBJ1-4; D is perhaps TRBD1 (5 bases). Trimming removed 5 bases at V and 5 bases at J, with 12 bases between. There are 14 residues in the CDR3. The V gene's germline CDR1 is MNHNS and CDR2 SASEGT. The CDR3 sequence is CASSRTSANEKLFF. CDR3 DNA: TGTGCCAGCAGTCGGACATCGGCAAATGAAAAACTGTTTTTT.

The gene calls are TRBV2 and TRBJ2-2; D uncertain. Germline V gene sequence: CDR1 SNHLY, CDR2 FYNNEI. This CDR3 spans 12 amino acids. V lost 5 bases and J 3 bases, leaving 4 bases between the germline ends. The DNA of the CDR3 is TGTGCCAGCAGTTCCTACACCGGGGAGCTGTTTTTT. It specifies CASSSYTGELFF.

The chain couples TRBV25-1 to TRBJ1-4, with D perhaps matching TRBD1 (5 bases). The V end was cut by 0 bases, the J end by 9 bases, with 17 bases between. The CDR3 contains 16 residues. Germline-derived CDR1 and CDR2 are MGHDK and SYGVNS. CDR3 DNA sequence: TGTGCCAGCAGTGAATATCGGGAGGGGCGTAGGAAAAAACTGTTTTTT. Protein product: CASSEYREGRRKKLFF.

The table lists this clone with a count of one. The chain couples TRBV5-1 to TRBJ2-1, with TRBD2 identical over 8 bases. This CDR3 contains 17 residues. V lost 1 base, J lost 8 bases, and 14 bases stayed unmatched. Germline V gives CDR1 SGHRS, CDR2 YFSETQ. The CDR3 sequence: CASSLSPVTGGPYEQFF. CDR3 nucleotides: TGCGCCAGCAGCTTGTCGCCTGTAACGGGAGGGCCATATGAGCAGTTCTTC.

The chain joins TRBV5-1 to TRBJ2-7, with 7 bases matching TRBD1. V lost 5 bases and J lost 3; bases outside the gene matches: 14. The CDR3 totals 16 residues. Germline-derived CDR1 and CDR2 are SGHRS and YFSETQ. CDR3 sequence: CASSRDRVSPRYEQYF. Written as DNA, the CDR3 is TGCGCCAGCAGTCGAGACAGGGTCTCGCCACGCTACGAGCAGTACTTC.

This sequence joins TRBV6-1 and TRBJ1-2, with 9 bases fitting TRBD1. With V trimmed by 7 bases and J by 3 bases, 3 bases remained unmatched. Germline loops: CDR1 MNHNS, CDR2 SASEGT. This CDR3 spans 13 amino acids. CDR3 DNA sequence: TGTGCCAGCAAAGGACAGGGGTACTATGGCTACACCTTC. It specifies CASKGQGYYGYTF.

The chain uses TRBV6-5 and TRBJ1-2, with TRBD1 matching 7 bases. The CDR3 extends over 14 amino acids. Losses at the gene ends were 2 bases for V and 4 bases for J; bases not matched to a gene: 4. Germline CDR1 is MNHEY and CDR2 is SVGAGI. The CDR3 reads CASSYPGGSYGYTF. The CDR3 DNA reads as TGTGCCAGCAGTTACCCAGGGGGATCCTATGGCTACACCTTC.

The chain employs TRBV7-2 and TRBJ1-1; D unresolved. Germline V lookup: CDR1 SGHTA, CDR2 FQGNSA. Deletions cut 1 base from V and 8 bases from J, with 11 bases between. This CDR3 contains 13 residues. The CDR3 DNA is TGTGCCAGCAGCTTAGGCAGTCAGCGCGAAGCTTTCTTT. Encoded protein: CASSLGSQREAFF.

V and J are TRBV5-4 and TRBJ1-6; 12 nucleotides match TRBD1. The V segment lost 4 bases and the J segment 8 bases; nucleotides outside the gene matches: 7. Germline values: CDR1 SGHNT, CDR2 YYREEE (reference sequence). This CDR3 has 16 residues. This CDR3 is CASSTGQGAAYSPLHF. In DNA form, the CDR3 reads TGTGCCAGCAGCACGGGACAGGGGGCGGCTTATTCACCCCTCCACTTT.

CDR3 DNA sequence: TGTGCCAGCAGTGAAGCAAGGACAGGGGTGCCCGAGCAGTACTTC. This sequence encodes CASSEARTGVPEQYF. The rearrangement links TRBV6-1 to TRBJ2-7, with 9 bases identical to TRBD1. The J segment lost 6 bases and the V segment lost 0 bases, leaving 6 bases of the junction unmatched. Germline CDR1 reads MNHNS; CDR2 reads SASEGT. The CDR3 runs 15 residues.

J is TRBJ1-4 and V is TRBV2; 10 nucleotides line up with TRBD1. Trimming took 6 bases from V and 4 from J; bases not matched to a gene: 5. This CDR3 region has 15 residues. Germline CDR1 SNHLY, CDR2 FYNNEI. In DNA form, the CDR3 reads TGTGCCAGCAGCCTTGACAGGGGGCGTAATGAAAAACTGTTTTTT. This encodes CASSLDRGRNEKLFF.

The J gene is TRBJ1-1, the V gene TRBV19, with D possibly being TRBD1 (6 bases). The CDR3 totals 14 residues. V was clipped by 5 bases and J by 3 bases, with 13 bases between them. CDR1 is LNHDA, CDR2 SQIVND, per germline (reference sequence). CDR3 coding DNA: TGTGCCAGTAGTTTCAGGGGATCCGACACTGAAGCTTTCTTT. It translates to CASSFRGSDTEAFF.

The J gene is TRBJ2-7, the V gene TRBV6-5; no definite D call. Germline V gene data show CDR1 as MNHEY and CDR2 as SVGAGI. V was shortened by 0 bases and J by 5 bases, with 11 bases between the two germline ends. The CDR3 has 14 residues. The CDR3 region is CASSYSSSLHEQYF. CDR3 DNA sequence: TGTGCCAGCAGTTACTCGAGTTCACTCCACGAGCAGTACTTC.

This clone appeared once. The chain has TRBV27 and TRBJ2-7; D is perhaps TRBD2 (6 bases). Germline CDR1 and CDR2: MNHEY and SMNVEV (reference sequence). The CDR3 loop spans 14 amino acids. V was trimmed by 5 bases and J by 5 bases, leaving 16 bases between them. The CDR3 is CASSTEGGQDEQYF. In DNA, the CDR3 is TGTGCCAGCAGTACAGAGGGAGGTCAAGACGAGCAGTACTTC.

This sequence joins TRBV30 and TRBJ2-1; 7 bases line up with TRBD1. Germline lookup yields CDR1 GTSNPN and CDR2 SVGIG (reference sequence). CDR3 length: 15 residues. V gave up 0 bases and J gave up 2 bases; unmatched junction bases: 4. CDR3 amino acids: CAWSVDRATYNEQFF. The CDR3 coding sequence is TGTGCCTGGAGTGTAGACAGGGCCACCTACAATGAGCAGTTCTTC.

The V call is TRBV7-8, the J call TRBJ1-1; D unresolved. V was cut by 5 bases and J by 6 bases, with 19 bases left in between. The CDR3 runs to 15 residues. The V gene's germline CDR1 is SGHVS and CDR2 FQNEAQ. The CDR3 reads CASSASTGSRAEAFF. The CDR3 DNA sequence: TGTGCCAGCAGCGCTAGCACGGGGTCAAGGGCTGAAGCTTTCTTT.

This chain links TRBV28 with TRBJ2-3, with D perhaps matching TRBD2 (6 bases). Trimming took off 5 bases at V and 2 bases at J, with 14 bases between the two ends. The CDR3 totals 15 residues. Germline loops: CDR1 MDHEN, CDR2 SYDVKM. CDR3 sequence (DNA): TGTGCCAGCAGTCCCAATTTAGCGGCCACAGATACGCAGTATTTT. Its translation: CASSPNLAATDTQYF.